These T cell receptor beta chains were read from a single sample in a study of OX40 agonist ivuxolimab in advanced cancers. The assay was immunoSEQ multiplex PCR, and TCRdb's table has in-frame clones only and misses some. This table holds about 78,000 clones, approximately 84% found once. Source: CD4+ or CD8+ T cells sorted from blood, taken in a trial of the OX40 agonist ivuxolimab. Every receptor here comes from an adult with an advanced solid tumor such as melanoma, head and neck, liver or kidney cancer. The CDR3 runs from the conserved cysteine through the conserved F or W. A D gene is named only where the DNA matches it firmly. Some rows mark clone size as missing; the rest say once, few, many or name a class of expanded clone.

-,TRBV2,-,TRBJ1-1,CASSVQGRDTEAFF,TGTGCCAGCAGTGTACAGGGTAGGGACACTGAAGCTTTCTTT
-,TRBV6-6,-,TRBJ2-2,CASSYSGTLNTGELFF,TGTGCCAGCAGTTATTCCGGGACACTGAACACCGGGGAGCTGTTTTTT
-,TRBV4-1,TRBD1,TRBJ2-6,CASSQINRGPSGANVLTF,TGCGCCAGCAGCCAAATCAACAGGGGGCCATCTGGGGCCAACGTCCTGACTTTC
-,TRBV10-3,-,TRBJ2-3,CAISALGGSTDTQYF,TGTGCCATCAGCGCCCTGGGGGGTAGCACAGATACGCAGTATTTT
-,TRBV19,-,TRBJ1-4,CASSIGVAPEKLFF,TGTGCCAGTAGTATCGGGGTCGCTCCAGAAAAACTGTTTTTT
-,TRBV30,-,TRBJ2-4,CAWSVSGTLAKNIQYF,TGTGCCTGGAGTGTAAGTGGAACCTTAGCCAAAAACATTCAGTACTTC
few,TRBV19,TRBD1,TRBJ2-4,CASKDREVAKNIQYF,TGTGCCAGTAAGGACAGGGAGGTCGCCAAAAACATTCAGTACTTC
-,TRBV4-1,TRBD1,TRBJ2-1,CASSHGTGAVFSYNEQFF,TGCGCCAGCAGCCACGGGACAGGAGCGGTGTTCTCCTACAATGAGCAGTTCTTC
few,TRBV11-2,-,TRBJ2-3,CASSLPGNRNTQYF,TGTGCCAGCAGCTTACCCGGGAATAGAAATACGCAGTATTTT
few,TRBV4-1,-,TRBJ2-3,CASSQGPARGGTDTQYF,TGCGCCAGCAGCCAAGGACCGGCCAGGGGTGGCACAGATACGCAGTATTTT
few,TRBV4-1,-,TRBJ1-1,CASSQDTGYRANTEAFF,TGCGCCAGCAGCCAAGACACAGGGTACAGGGCAAACACTGAAGCTTTCTTT
-,TRBV6-1,-,TRBJ1-2,CASSVFGQPTNYGYTF,TGTGCCAGCAGTGTCTTTGGACAGCCAACTAACTATGGCTACACCTTC
-,TRBV7-6,-,TRBJ1-5,CASSLGWGGNQPQHF,TGTGCCAGCAGCTTAGGATGGGGCGGCAATCAGCCCCAGCATTTT
-,TRBV6-1,TRBD1,TRBJ2-1,CASRQDRGVFNEQFF,TGTGCCAGCAGACAAGACAGGGGGGTTTTCAATGAGCAGTTCTTC
once,TRBV5-1,-,TRBJ2-2,CASSLGLAGTGELFF,TGCGCCAGCAGCTTGGGGCTAGCAGGCACCGGGGAGCTGTTTTTT
once,TRBV5-1,TRBD1,TRBJ2-1,CASSLVDRVKNEQFF,TGCGCCAGCAGCTTGGTGGACAGGGTAAAGAATGAGCAGTTCTTC
-,TRBV18,-,TRBJ1-1,CASSLTGNEAFF,TGTGCCAGCTCACTCACAGGGAATGAAGCTTTCTTT
-,TRBV5-1,TRBD2,TRBJ2-1,CATTPGLAGGEQFF,TGCGCCACCACCCCGGGACTAGCGGGAGGGGAGCAGTTCTTC
-,TRBV6-5,-,TRBJ1-1,CASSHGQVTEAFF,TGTGCCAGCAGCCACGGACAAGTCACTGAAGCTTTCTTT
-,TRBV6-5,-,TRBJ1-3,CASRRTGGNTIYF,TGTGCCAGCAGAAGAACGGGTGGAAACACCATATATTTT
-,TRBV27,-,TRBJ2-7,CASSLTVVTAPYEQYF,TGTGCCAGCAGTTTAACCGTTGTGACAGCACCCTACGAGCAGTACTTC
-,TRBV11-2,-,TRBJ1-2,CASSPDGNYGYTF,TGTGCCAGCAGCCCGGACGGGAACTATGGCTACACCTTC
-,TRBV7-2,TRBD1,TRBJ2-5,CASSLGGGSGQETQYF,TGTGCCAGCAGCTTAGGAGGGGGCAGTGGTCAAGAGACCCAGTACTTC
-,TRBV7-2,TRBD1,TRBJ1-5,CASSLGPTGNQPQHF,TGTGCCAGCAGCTTAGGCCCGACAGGGAATCAGCCCCAGCATTTT
-,TRBV11-1,TRBD1,TRBJ2-5,CASTPATGGEETQYF,TGTGCCAGCACCCCGGCCACAGGGGGAGAAGAGACCCAGTACTTC
-,TRBV18,-,TRBJ1-2,CASSPVPSSYGYTF,TGTGCCAGCTCACCAGTCCCGAGTAGCTATGGCTACACCTTC
-,TRBV9,-,TRBJ1-6,CASSVRPLGSPLHF,TGTGCCAGCAGCGTGCGGCCCTTAGGTTCACCCCTCCACTTT
-,TRBV28,TRBD1,TRBJ1-2,CASSSPDRYYGYTF,TGTGCCAGCAGTTCCCCGGACAGGTACTATGGCTACACCTTC
-,TRBV5-6,-,TRBJ1-2,CASSTAGVVSYGYTF,TGTGCCAGCAGCACTGCCGGGGTAGTGAGCTATGGCTACACCTTC